The entry that follows covers one T cell receptor beta chain sequence. This clone's antigen is unknown. No base-level quality is on record; no much larger clone is a single base apart. Libraries were prepared through the immunoSEQ multiplex PCR assay. A mixture of 60 forward primers for TCR Vbeta segments and 13 reverse primers for TCR Jbeta segments was used in the multiplex PCR. The CDR3 region of rearranged TCR beta genes was amplified from genomic DNA with a multiplex PCR assay. On the Illumina HiSeq System, the amplified TCR beta libraries were sequenced as 87-base-pair reads. Per the authors' processing: In a later analysis, 70 million to 95 million unique TCR beta chains were counted across the 650 to 750 repertoires, and approximately 11 million of these chains were shared by at least two donors. Raw reads were error-corrected and collapsed into unique sequences with a nearest-neighbor algorithm that merged closely related sequences to remove PCR and sequencing errors. V, D and J gene segments were assigned by aligning CDR3 sequences to IMGT reference sequences. For a sequence to be retained, at least a six-nucleotide match to both a V gene segment and a J gene segment was required. Rearrangements were called productive when the CDR3 lacked stop codons and stayed in frame with V and J; all others were non-productive. Following IMGT convention, CDR3 was defined as the stretch from the second conserved V-encoded cysteine up to the conserved J-encoded phenylalanine. Sequences without an unambiguous match to a single V gene segment were excluded from the earlier analysis of about 630 of the donors. An earlier analysis of about 600 of the donors called V segments functional above 56.7% productive rearrangements and segregating when the between-donor standard deviation exceeded 5%. A statistical classification framework was developed to diagnose cytomegalovirus status using the catalog of TCR beta chain sequences. A later analysis assigned V and J genes by comparing TCR nucleotide sequences with IMGT/GENE-DB human TR gene sequences. A later analysis assigned CDR3 sequences and most-parsimonious VDJ recombination scenarios with the TCRdist pipeline. In a later analysis, each TCR beta chain was defined by its CDR3 amino acid sequence together with its V-gene family, and reads lacking a unique V-gene family were excluded. To address suspected cross-contamination and a sequencing artifact, a later analysis removed under 600 highly shared, low-generation-probability nucleotide sequences. A later analysis calculated a clonal expansion index for each public chain from normalized within-repertoire ranks of inferred template counts. A later analysis computed generation probabilities with a VDJ recombination model fitted to out-of-frame rearrangements, and checked the results against IGoR. In a later analysis, hypergeometric tests were used to score TCR-TCR, TCR-HLA and TCR-CMV co-occurrence, with a repertoire-size bias correction applied to TCR pairs. In a later analysis, false discovery rates were estimated by permuting HLA or CMV assignments 20 times. In a later analysis, co-occurring TCRs were grouped with DBSCAN, and TCRdist sequence similarity was added when clustering was performed within HLA-allele-positive subsets. Co-occurrence clustering excluded repertoires with fewer than 30,000 or more than 120,000 public chains, plus five with anomalous nucleotide sharing. Here the immuneACCESS table is served through TCRdb, limited to in-frame sequences with V and J called. Missing clones are a known gap in these copies; in checked studies unresolved V genes cover under half, and the rest lacks a known reason. The DNA gave D and trimming, while V, J and clone size come from that table. Counted in this sample were more than 95,000 clones; roughly 80% of them appeared once. The ten largest clones take up over 7% of the sample.

This entry comes from a study of cytomegalovirus exposure and HLA in healthy donors (dated by TCRdb to the late 2010s). Regarding the study in general: According to an earlier analysis of 550 to 750 of the donors, 200 million or so T cells yielded 117 million unique TCR beta sequences and about 280 Gb of sequence data. An early release covering roughly 600 HLA-typed donors comprised 300 to 350 gigabases of sequencing data and around 80 million unique TCR sequences. Of the roughly 400 genotyped donors, about 80% fell in the genetic ancestry cluster associated with self-reported Caucasian donors. The study aimed to test whether cataloging public T cell receptors could reveal signatures of past pathogen exposure. Using immunosequencing, the study profiled T cell repertoires from 550 to 750 subjects and related those repertoires to cytomegalovirus serostatus. In addition to the first cohort of roughly 700 subjects, a separate validation cohort of under 150 different subjects was used. To predict cytomegalovirus infection status, the study brought together high-throughput TCR immunosequencing, statistical association of individual TCRs with disease status, and machine learning. To study patterns of TCR occurrence, a later analysis re-analyzed previously published TCR beta repertoires from 500 to 850 donors and added high-resolution HLA genotyping. Rather than drawing on any new phenotypic data, the later analysis identified candidate immune exposures from TCR beta sequences and the way those sequences occurred across donors. An earlier analysis of 587 of the donors used high-throughput TCR beta sequencing to judge whether each TCR beta V gene segment behaved as functional or pseudogenic. Donor age, sex, ethnicity and CMV serostatus were collected together with the repertoire data. A later genetic analysis used genome-wide SNP genotypes for about 60% of the roughly 700 donors, treating that subset as a discovery cohort. All discovery cohort repertoires had been generated using a single sequencing platform. HLA typing included class I and class II loci at four-digit resolution. The number of donors typed differed by locus, with 629-630 for A, B, C, DRB1 and DQB1, 522 for DQA1, 600 to 610 for DPA1, and roughly 450 for DPB1. Roughly 5 DR-DQ haplotypes were handled as single units for association and clustering, since linkage in the cohort was strong. On average, roughly 250,000 unique TCR beta nucleotide sequences were sequenced per donor among several hundred genotyped donors of the cohort, with 15% to 20% of those sequences being non-productive. Results and caveats for the whole study, not just this receptor: In a later analysis, most CMV-associated TCR beta chains were found to appear HLA-restricted, with HLA associations seemingly driven largely by CMV exposure. A further reported finding was that TCR beta sequences accurately predicted the HLA-A and HLA-B alleles for most subjects in the first cohort. According to a later genetic analysis, donors in an Asian-associated ancestry cluster had fewer N-insertions in productive TCRs than the roughly 670-donor mean. In vitro tests confirmed that a few of the cytomegalovirus-associated TCR beta chains recognize cytomegalovirus antigens. A group of highly shared sequence variants was considered likely to be a technical artifact of the sequencing pipeline. Across donors, most TCR sequences were observed very rarely, whereas some public TCRs were present in many individuals. In a later analysis, HLA-associated TCR beta chains were found to be more clonally expanded and to have lower generation probabilities than equally common non-associated chains. Some IMGT-functional V segments, including TRBV6-2 and TRBV6-3, could not be told apart with the 87-base-pair reads, so those segments were excluded. In a later genetic analysis, a missense DCLRE1C variant was associated with V-gene and J-gene trimming of TCR beta chains, and the association was replicated in an independent cohort. Cytomegalovirus status was reported to be diagnosed by the classifier with high specificity and sensitivity in both the original and validation cohorts. HLA typing was unavailable for some donors at each locus, so association tests used only the typed subset. In an earlier analysis of approximately 590 of the donors, most TCR beta V segments appeared in productive rearrangements about 87% or about 30% of the time, broadly matching IMGT annotations. The authors suggested that the approach could potentially be extended to other disease states and immunological phenotypes. The study gave a list of 150 to 200 TCR beta chains associated with cytomegalovirus. Strong co-occurrence of HLA alleles, especially DR and DQ, made assigning TCR associations to individual alleles difficult. In a later analysis, about 16,000 TCR beta sequences were associated with specific HLA alleles at a false discovery rate of 0.05. In a later analysis, several top co-occurrence clusters were reported to appear linked to parvovirus B19, influenza, CMV and Epstein-Barr virus. For the cohort, immune exposure information was limited to CMV serostatus. In this cohort, only TCR beta chains were sequenced, and detectable features were limited by the absence of alpha or paired-chain data. Correlated functional status among segregating V segments might be attributable to linkage disequilibrium, but an unknown experimental factor could not be ruled out. About 17 rarely observed V segments, including chromosome 9 orphons, were excluded from the earlier analysis of several hundred of the donors because counts were too low. A later analysis found that TCR association rates varied across HLA loci, with DRB1 alleles showing the most associated TCRs and HLA-C alleles the fewest. Roughly uniform sequencing depth across donors was assumed in presence/absence analyses, although this assumption may not hold.

In total, around 600 healthy bone marrow donors made up the cohort. At the time of sampling, every cohort member was nominally healthy, though immune exposures that went unrecorded were likely present. The donor was CMV seropositive and was included in the group of almost 300 seropositive cohort members. Every donor gave a peripheral blood sample, and the peripheral blood mononuclear cells from that sample were used for TCR beta sequencing. The Qiagen DNeasy Blood Extraction Kit was used to extract genomic DNA from the blood cell samples. The CDR3, from cysteine to phenylalanine, totals 15 residues. Left in the record is the CDR3 DNA by itself, 45 bases read in frame from the first base. At the junction V is shortened by 2 bases and J by 0 bases, with 9 bases in between. According to the germline V gene (reference sequence), CDR1 reads SGHAT and CDR2 reads FQDESV.

The specimen sequenced was PBMCs. The receptor chain draws on TRBV11-1 and TRBJ2-3, and TRBD1 may be the D gene, going by 5 matching bases. This TCR came from a woman aged 40 to 50 in good health and CMV-seropositive. In nucleotide form, the sequence is TGTGCCAGCAGCTTAAGGGGATTTAGCACAGATACGCAGTATTTT. Its amino acids are CASSLRGFSTDTQYF.